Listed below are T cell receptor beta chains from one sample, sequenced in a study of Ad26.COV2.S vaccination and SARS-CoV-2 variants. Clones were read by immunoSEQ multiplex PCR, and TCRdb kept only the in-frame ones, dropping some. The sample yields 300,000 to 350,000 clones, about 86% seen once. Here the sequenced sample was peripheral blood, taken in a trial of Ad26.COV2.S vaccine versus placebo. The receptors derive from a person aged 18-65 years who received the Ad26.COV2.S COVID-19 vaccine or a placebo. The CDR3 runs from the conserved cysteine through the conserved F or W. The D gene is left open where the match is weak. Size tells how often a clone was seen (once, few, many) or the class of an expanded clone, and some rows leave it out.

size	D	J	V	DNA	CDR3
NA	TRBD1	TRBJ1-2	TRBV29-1	TGCAGCGTTGGTGGAGGGGGCAACTATGGCTACACCTTC	CSVGGGGNYGYTF
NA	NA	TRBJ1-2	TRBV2	TGTGCCAGCAGTGACAGGGTAGGATCCTATGGCTACACCTTC	CASSDRVGSYGYTF
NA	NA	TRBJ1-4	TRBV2	TGTGCCAGCAGAAAGGACGCGGGGAATGAAAAACTGTTTTTT	CASRKDAGNEKLFF
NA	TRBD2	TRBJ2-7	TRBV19	TGTGCCAGTAGTGCGGGACTAGCGGGGAACCCCTACGAGCAGTACTTC	CASSAGLAGNPYEQYF
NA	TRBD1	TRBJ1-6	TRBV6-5	TGTGCCAGCAGTATACAGGGGCTCTATAATTCACCCCTCCACTTT	CASSIQGLYNSPLHF
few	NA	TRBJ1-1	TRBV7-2	TGTGCCAGCAGCTTAAATTCGGACACTGAAGCTTTCTTT	CASSLNSDTEAFF
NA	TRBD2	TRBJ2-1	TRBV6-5	TGTGCCAGCAGTCCGAATAGCGGGAGCGGTGAGCAGTTCTTC	CASSPNSGSGEQFF
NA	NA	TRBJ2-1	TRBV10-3	TGTGCCATCGGCGGGACCTCCTACAATGAGCAGTTCTTC	CAIGGTSYNEQFF
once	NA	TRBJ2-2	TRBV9	TGTGCCAGCAGCGTGAGTCCTGAGAACACCGGGGAGCTGTTTTTT	CASSVSPENTGELFF
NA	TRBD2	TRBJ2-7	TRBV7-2	TGTGCCAGCCGGGACTACTACGAGCAGTACTTC	CASRDYYEQYF
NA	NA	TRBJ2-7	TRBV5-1	TGCGCCAGCAGGGGTCTCGGAATCCTAGAAGACGAGCAGTACTTC	CASRGLGILEDEQYF
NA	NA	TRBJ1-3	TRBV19	TGTGCCGGAACGGCAGTCCCTGGAAACACCATATATTTT	CAGTAVPGNTIYF
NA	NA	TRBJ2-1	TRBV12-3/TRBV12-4	TGTGCCAGCAGTACCCGGTTGGACAATGAGCAGTTCTTC	CASSTRLDNEQFF
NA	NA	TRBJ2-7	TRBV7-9	TGTGCCAGCAGCTTAGGGGGTACTATTGCGGCTGATGAGTACTTC	CASSLGGTIAADEYF
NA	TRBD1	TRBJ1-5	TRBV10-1	TGCGCCAGCAGTACCGGGACAGGGGGCGATCAGCCCCAGCATTTT	CASSTGTGGDQPQHF
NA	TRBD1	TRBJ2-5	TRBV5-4	TGTGCCAGCAGCCCGGATGACAGGGGTTTTCAAGAGACCCAGTACTTC	CASSPDDRGFQETQYF
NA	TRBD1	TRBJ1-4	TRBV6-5	TGTGCCAGCAGGGGGCAGGGGGCCGGTTTTGAAAAACTGTTTTTT	CASRGQGAGFEKLFF
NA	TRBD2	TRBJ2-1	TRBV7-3	TGTGCCAGCAGCTTAAGCGGATGGACTAGCGGGAGAAATGAGCAGTTCTTC	CASSLSGWTSGRNEQFF
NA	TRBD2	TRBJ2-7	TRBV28	TGTGCCAGCAGTTTCGGACTAGGGCGTTTATACGAGCAGTACTTC	CASSFGLGRLYEQYF
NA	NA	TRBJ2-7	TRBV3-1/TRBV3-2	TGTGCCAGCAGCCAAGTAGCTGGTGGGGAGGACCCTCCCTCAGACGAGCAGTACTTC	CASSQVAGGEDPPSDEQYF
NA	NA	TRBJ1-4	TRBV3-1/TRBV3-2	TGTGCCAGCAGCCAAGGTCAGTCAGCTAATGAAAAACTGTTTTTT	CASSQGQSANEKLFF
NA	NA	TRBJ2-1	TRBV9	TGTGCCAGCAGCGTATTTACCGACAATGAGCAGTTCTTC	CASSVFTDNEQFF
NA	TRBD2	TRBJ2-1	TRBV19	TGTGCCAGTAGTCCCAGCGGGGCATACAATGAGCAGTTCTTC	CASSPSGAYNEQFF
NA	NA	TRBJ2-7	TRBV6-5	TGTGCCAGCAGTTCCCGCGAAGACAAGTCCGAGCAGTACTTC	CASSSREDKSEQYF
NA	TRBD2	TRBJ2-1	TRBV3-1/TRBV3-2	TGTGCCAGCAGCCAAGACCGGCTAGCGGGGGGCTCCAGCTCCTACAATGAGCAGTTCTTC	CASSQDRLAGGSSSYNEQFF
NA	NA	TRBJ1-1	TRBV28	TGTGCCAGCAGTTTAGAAGGGGGGCGCACTGAAGCTTTCTTT	CASSLEGGRTEAFF
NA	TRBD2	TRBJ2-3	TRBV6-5	TGTGCCAGCGACCGCGGGGGACGCACAGATACGCAGTATTTT	CASDRGGRTDTQYF
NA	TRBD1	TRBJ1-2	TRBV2	TGTGCCAGCAGTGAGGGGGGGGACAGGTACTATGGCTACACCTTC	CASSEGGDRYYGYTF